These 3 T cell receptor beta chains share one sample of origin, sequenced in a study of T cells expressing NK-cell markers. TCRdb reanalyzed the 5' RACE reads and collapses them to one entry per CDR3 protein, without DNA. Listed are fewer than 550,000 distinct CDR3 sequences; 1.4% falls within the top ten. Input material: blood T cells: a sorted CD56 or NKG2C T cell subset, CD4+ or CD8+ T cells, or bulk PBMC T cells (not recorded which). All receptors derive from a woman between 50 and 59 years old in good health.

The chain is built from TRBV29-1 and TRBJ2-2; no DNA is available, so the TRBD1 call from TCRdb remains unchecked. CDR1 is SQVTM, CDR2 ANQGSEA, per germline. The CDR3 contains 15 residues. The CDR3 region is CSVLAPTGGTGELFF.

The chain carries TRBV12-3 or TRBV12-4 and TRBJ1-1; lacking DNA, the TRBD1 call made by TCRdb goes unchecked. This CDR3 contains 14 residues. The CDR3 reads CASTYLQGKAEAFF.

The genes are TRBV6-2 or TRBV6-3 and TRBJ2-7. The CDR3 totals 14 residues. Germline V lookup: CDR1 MNHEY, CDR2 SVGEGT. CDR3 sequence reads: CASSYPGQPYEQYF.